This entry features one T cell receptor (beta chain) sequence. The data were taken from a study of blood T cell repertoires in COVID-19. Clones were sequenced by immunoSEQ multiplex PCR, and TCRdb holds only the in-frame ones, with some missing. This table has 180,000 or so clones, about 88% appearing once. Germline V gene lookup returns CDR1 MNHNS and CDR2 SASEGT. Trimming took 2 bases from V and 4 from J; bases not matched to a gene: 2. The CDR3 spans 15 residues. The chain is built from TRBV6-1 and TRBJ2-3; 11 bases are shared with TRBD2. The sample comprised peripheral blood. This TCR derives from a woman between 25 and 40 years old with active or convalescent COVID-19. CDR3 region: CASSEFSGGADTQYF. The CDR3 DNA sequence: TGTGCCAGCAGTGAATTTAGCGGGGGGGCAGATACGCAGTATTTT.